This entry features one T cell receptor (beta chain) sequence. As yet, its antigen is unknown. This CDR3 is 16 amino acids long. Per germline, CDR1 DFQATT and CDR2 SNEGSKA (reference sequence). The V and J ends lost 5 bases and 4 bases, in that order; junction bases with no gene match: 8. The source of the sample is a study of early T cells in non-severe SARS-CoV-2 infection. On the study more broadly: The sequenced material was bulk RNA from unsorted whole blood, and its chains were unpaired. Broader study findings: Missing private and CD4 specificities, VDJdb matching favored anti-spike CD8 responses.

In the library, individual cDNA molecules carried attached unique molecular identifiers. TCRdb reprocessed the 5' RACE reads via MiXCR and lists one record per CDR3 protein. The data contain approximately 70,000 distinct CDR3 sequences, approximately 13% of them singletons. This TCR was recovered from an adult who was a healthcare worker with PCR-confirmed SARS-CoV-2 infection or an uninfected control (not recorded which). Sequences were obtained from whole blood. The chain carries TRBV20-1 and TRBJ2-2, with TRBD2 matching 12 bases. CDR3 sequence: CSAPIPGLAGTGELFF. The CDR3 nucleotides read TGCAGTGCTCCAATTCCGGGACTAGCGGGCACCGGGGAGCTGTTTTTT.